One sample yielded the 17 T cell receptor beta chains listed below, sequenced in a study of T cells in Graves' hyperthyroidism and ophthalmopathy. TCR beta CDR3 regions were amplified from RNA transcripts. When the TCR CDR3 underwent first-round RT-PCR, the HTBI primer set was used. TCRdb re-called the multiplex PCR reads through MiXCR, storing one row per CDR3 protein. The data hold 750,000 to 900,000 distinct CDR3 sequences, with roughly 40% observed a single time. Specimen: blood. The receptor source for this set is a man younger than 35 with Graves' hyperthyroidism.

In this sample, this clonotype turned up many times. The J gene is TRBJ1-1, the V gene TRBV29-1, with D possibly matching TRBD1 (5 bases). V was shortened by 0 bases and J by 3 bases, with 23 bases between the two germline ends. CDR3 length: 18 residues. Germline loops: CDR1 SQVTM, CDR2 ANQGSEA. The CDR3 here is CSVEDLGLGAGLDTEAFF. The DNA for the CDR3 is TGCAGCGTTGAAGATCTAGGACTGGGAGCGGGGCTCGACACTGAAGCTTTCTTT. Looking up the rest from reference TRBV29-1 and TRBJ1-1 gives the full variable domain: SAVISQKPSRDICQRGTSLTIQCQVDSQVTMMFWYRQQPGQSLTLIATANQGSEATYESGFVIDKFPISRPNLTFSTLTVSNMSPEDSSIYLCSVEDLGLGAGLDTEAFFGQGTRLTVV.

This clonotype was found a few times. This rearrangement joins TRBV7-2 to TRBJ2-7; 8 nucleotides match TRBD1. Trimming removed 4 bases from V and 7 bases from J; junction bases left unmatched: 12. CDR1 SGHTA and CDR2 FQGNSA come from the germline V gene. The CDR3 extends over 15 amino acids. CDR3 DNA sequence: TGTGCCAGCAGCTCCCCCGACAGGGGTGTGCGGGAGCAGTACTTC. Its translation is CASSSPDRGVREQYF.

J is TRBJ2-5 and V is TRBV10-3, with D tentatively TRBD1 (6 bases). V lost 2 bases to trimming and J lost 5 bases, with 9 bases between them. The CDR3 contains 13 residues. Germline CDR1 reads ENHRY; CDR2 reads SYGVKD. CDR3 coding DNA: TGTGCCATCAGTGAGACAGGGTTTGAGACCCAGTACTTC. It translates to CAISETGFETQYF.

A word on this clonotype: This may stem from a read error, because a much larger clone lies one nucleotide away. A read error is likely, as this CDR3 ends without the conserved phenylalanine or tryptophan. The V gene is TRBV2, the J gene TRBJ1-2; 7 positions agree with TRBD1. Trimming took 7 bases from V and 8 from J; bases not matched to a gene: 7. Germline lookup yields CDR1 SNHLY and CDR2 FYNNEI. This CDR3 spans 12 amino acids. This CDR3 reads CASTYQGGGYTL. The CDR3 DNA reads TGTGCCAGCACCTACCAGGGGGGCGGCTACACCCTC.

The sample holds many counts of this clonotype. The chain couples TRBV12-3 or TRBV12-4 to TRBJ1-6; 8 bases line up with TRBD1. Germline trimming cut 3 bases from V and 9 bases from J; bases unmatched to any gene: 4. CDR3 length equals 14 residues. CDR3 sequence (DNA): TGTGCCAGCAGTTTTACGACAGGGGTTTCACCCCTCCACTTT. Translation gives CASSFTTGVSPLHF.

The CDR3 is CATSRALPTGQTNYEQYF. In DNA, the CDR3 is TGTGCCACCAGCAGAGCATTACCTACCGGACAGACCAACTACGAGCAGTACTTC. The chain uses TRBV15 and TRBJ2-7, with D possibly matching TRBD1 (6 bases). Germline-derived CDR1 and CDR2 are LNHNV and YYDKDF (reference sequence). The CDR3 runs to 18 residues. V was shortened by 1 base and J by 3 bases, with 22 bases between the two germline ends.

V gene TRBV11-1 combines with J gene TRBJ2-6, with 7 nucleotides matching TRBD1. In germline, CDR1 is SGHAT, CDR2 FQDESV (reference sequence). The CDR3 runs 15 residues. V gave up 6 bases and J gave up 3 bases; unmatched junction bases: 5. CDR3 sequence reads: CASRLDRVGANVLTF. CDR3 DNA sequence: TGTGCCAGCAGGCTAGACAGGGTTGGGGCCAACGTCCTGACTTTC.

The CDR3 region is CSVVEGDEKLFF. DNA of the CDR3: TGCAGCGTTGTGGAGGGTGATGAAAAACTGTTTTTT. The chain combines TRBV29-1 with TRBJ1-4, with D uncertain. Trimming took 4 bases from V and 6 from J, leaving 9 bases between them. This CDR3 spans 12 amino acids. From germline, CDR1 is SQVTM and CDR2 ANQGSEA. The full variable domain, its missing parts supplied by reference TRBV29-1 and TRBJ1-4, is SAVISQKPSRDICQRGTSLTIQCQVDSQVTMMFWYRQQPGQSLTLIATANQGSEATYESGFVIDKFPISRPNLTFSTLTVSNMSPEDSSIYLCSVVEGDEKLFFGSGTQLSVL.

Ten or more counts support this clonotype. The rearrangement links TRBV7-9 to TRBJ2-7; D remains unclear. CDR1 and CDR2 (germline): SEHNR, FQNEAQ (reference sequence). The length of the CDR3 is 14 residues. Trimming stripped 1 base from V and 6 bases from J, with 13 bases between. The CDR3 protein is CASSLGAGLIEQYF. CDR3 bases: TGTGCCAGCAGCTTAGGTGCCGGCCTCATCGAGCAGTACTTC.

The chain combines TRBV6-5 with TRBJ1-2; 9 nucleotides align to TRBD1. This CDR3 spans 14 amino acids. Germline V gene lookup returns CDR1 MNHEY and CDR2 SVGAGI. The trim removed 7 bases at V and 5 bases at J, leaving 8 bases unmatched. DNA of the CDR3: TGTGCCAGCACCACACCGGGACAGGGATATGGCTACACCTTC. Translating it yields CASTTPGQGYGYTF.

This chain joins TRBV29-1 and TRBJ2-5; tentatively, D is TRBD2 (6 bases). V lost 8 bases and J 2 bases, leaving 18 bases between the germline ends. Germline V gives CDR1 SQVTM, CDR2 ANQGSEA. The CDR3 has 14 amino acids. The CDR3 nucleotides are TGCAGCAGCGCAGGTCGGGGACTTCAAGAGACCCAGTACTTC. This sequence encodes CSSAGRGLQETQYF. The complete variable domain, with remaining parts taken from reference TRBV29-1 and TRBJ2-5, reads SAVISQKPSRDICQRGTSLTIQCQVDSQVTMMFWYRQQPGQSLTLIATANQGSEATYESGFVIDKFPISRPNLTFSTLTVSNMSPEDSSIYLCSSAGRGLQETQYFGPGTRLLVL.

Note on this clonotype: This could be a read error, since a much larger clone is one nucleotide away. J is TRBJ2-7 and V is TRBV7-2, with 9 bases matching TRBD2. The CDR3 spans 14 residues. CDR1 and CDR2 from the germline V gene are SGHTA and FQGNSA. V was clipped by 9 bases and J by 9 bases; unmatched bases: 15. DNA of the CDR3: TGTGCCAGTAGGCCTAGCGGGGTGCCTCGCGGGCAGTACTTC. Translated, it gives CASRPSGVPRGQYF.

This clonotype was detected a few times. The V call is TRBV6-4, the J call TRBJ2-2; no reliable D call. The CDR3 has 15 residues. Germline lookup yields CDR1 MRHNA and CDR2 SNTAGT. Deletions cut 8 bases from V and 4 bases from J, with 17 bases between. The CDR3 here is CASLSPDLITGELFF. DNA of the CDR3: TGTGCCAGCCTCTCGCCCGACTTGATCACCGGGGAGCTGTTTTTT.

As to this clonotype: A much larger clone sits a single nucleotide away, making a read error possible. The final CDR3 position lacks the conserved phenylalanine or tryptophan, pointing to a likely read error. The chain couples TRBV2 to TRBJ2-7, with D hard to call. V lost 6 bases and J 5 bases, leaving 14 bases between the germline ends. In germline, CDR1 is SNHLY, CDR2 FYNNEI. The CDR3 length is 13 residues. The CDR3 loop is CASRDWGWHEQYL. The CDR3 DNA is TGTGCCAGCAGAGACTGGGGATGGCACGAGCAGTACCTC.

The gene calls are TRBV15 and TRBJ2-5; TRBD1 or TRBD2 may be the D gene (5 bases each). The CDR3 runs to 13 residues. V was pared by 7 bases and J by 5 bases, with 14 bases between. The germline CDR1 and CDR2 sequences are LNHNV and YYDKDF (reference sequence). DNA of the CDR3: TGTGCCACCACAGGCCGGGGCCTTGAGACCCAGTACTTC. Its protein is CATTGRGLETQYF.

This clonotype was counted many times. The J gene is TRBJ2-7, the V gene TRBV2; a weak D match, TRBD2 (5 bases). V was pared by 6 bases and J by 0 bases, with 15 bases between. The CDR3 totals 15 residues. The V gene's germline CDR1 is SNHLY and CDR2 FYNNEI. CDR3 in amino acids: CASREADLTSYEQYF. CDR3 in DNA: TGTGCCAGCAGGGAGGCGGACCTAACCTCCTACGAGCAGTACTTC.

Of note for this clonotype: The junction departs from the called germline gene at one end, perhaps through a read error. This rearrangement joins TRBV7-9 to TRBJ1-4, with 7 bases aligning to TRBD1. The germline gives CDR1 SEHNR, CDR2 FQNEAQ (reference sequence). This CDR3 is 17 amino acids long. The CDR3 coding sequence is TGCGCCAGCAGCCAAGCGACAGGGCGAGCAACTAATGAAAAACTGTTTTTT. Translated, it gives CASSQATGRATNEKLFF.